This T cell receptor (beta chain) was recorded in a study of T cell changes during pregnancy in multiple sclerosis. Libraries were prepared by immunoSEQ multiplex PCR; TCRdb keeps only in-frame clonotypes and omits some of them. Among around 21,000 clones listed, 75% to 90% were seen once. Germline V lookup: CDR1 MDHEN, CDR2 SYDVKM. CDR3 length: 14 amino acids. V gave up 7 bases and J gave up 1 base, with 13 bases separating them. This chain connects TRBV28 to TRBJ1-2; unclear D gene. The receptor was derived from a female donor in good health, enrolled as a control in a pregnancy study. Sequences were derived from CD8+ T cells from peripheral blood mononuclear cells, sampled after pregnancy. The CDR3 nucleotides read TGTGCCAGCAAATTGGGAGTCCTTAACTATGGCTACACCTTC. Translated, it gives CASKLGVLNYGYTF.